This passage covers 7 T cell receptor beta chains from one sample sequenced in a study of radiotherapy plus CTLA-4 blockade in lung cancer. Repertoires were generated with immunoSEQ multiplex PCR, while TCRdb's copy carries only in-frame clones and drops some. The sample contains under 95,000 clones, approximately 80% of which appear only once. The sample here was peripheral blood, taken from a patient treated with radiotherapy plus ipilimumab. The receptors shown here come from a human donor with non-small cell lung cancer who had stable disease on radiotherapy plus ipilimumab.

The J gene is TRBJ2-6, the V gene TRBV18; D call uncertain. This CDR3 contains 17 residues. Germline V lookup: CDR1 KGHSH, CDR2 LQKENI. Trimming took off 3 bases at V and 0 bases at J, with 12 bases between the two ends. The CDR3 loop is CASSPPNRISGANVLTF. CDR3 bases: TGTGCCAGCTCACCCCCAAACCGGATCTCTGGGGCCAACGTCCTGACTTTC.

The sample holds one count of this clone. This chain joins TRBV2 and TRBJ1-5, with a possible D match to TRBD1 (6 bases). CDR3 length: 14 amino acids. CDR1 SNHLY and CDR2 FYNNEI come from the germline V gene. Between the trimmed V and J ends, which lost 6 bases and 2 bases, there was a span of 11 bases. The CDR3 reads CASREQGGNQPQHF. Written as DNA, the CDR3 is TGTGCCAGCAGAGAACAGGGCGGCAATCAGCCCCAGCATTTT.

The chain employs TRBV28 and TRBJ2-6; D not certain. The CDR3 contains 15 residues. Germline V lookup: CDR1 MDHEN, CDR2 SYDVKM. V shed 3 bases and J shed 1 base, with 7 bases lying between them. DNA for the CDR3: TGTGCCAGCAGTTTTACAGAGTCTGGGGCCAACGTCCTGACTTTC. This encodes CASSFTESGANVLTF.

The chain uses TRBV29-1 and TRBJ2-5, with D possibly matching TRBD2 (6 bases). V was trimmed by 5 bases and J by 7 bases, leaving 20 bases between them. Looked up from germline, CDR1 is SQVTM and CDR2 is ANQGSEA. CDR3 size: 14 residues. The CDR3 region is CSVRQIADSGTQYF. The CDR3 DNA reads TGCAGCGTTCGTCAAATAGCGGATTCGGGGACCCAGTACTTC.

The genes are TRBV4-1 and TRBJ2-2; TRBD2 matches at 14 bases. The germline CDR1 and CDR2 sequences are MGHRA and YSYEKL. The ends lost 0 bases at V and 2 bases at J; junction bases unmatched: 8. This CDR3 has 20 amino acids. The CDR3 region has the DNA TGCGCCAGCAGCCAAGATTCGACTAGCGGGGGGGCCGCTAACACCGGGGAGCTGTTTTTT. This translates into CASSQDSTSGGAANTGELFF.

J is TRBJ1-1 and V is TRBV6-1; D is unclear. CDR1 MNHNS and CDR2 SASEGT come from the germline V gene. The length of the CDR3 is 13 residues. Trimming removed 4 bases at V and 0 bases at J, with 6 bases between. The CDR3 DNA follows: TGTGCCAGCAGTGTAGATCTGAACACTGAAGCTTTCTTT. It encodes CASSVDLNTEAFF.

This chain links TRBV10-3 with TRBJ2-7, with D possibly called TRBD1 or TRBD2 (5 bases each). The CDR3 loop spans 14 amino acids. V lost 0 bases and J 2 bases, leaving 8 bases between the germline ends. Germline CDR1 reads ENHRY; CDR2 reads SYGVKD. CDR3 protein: CAISESGETYEQYF. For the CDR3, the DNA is TGTGCCATCAGTGAGTCGGGGGAGACCTACGAGCAGTACTTC.